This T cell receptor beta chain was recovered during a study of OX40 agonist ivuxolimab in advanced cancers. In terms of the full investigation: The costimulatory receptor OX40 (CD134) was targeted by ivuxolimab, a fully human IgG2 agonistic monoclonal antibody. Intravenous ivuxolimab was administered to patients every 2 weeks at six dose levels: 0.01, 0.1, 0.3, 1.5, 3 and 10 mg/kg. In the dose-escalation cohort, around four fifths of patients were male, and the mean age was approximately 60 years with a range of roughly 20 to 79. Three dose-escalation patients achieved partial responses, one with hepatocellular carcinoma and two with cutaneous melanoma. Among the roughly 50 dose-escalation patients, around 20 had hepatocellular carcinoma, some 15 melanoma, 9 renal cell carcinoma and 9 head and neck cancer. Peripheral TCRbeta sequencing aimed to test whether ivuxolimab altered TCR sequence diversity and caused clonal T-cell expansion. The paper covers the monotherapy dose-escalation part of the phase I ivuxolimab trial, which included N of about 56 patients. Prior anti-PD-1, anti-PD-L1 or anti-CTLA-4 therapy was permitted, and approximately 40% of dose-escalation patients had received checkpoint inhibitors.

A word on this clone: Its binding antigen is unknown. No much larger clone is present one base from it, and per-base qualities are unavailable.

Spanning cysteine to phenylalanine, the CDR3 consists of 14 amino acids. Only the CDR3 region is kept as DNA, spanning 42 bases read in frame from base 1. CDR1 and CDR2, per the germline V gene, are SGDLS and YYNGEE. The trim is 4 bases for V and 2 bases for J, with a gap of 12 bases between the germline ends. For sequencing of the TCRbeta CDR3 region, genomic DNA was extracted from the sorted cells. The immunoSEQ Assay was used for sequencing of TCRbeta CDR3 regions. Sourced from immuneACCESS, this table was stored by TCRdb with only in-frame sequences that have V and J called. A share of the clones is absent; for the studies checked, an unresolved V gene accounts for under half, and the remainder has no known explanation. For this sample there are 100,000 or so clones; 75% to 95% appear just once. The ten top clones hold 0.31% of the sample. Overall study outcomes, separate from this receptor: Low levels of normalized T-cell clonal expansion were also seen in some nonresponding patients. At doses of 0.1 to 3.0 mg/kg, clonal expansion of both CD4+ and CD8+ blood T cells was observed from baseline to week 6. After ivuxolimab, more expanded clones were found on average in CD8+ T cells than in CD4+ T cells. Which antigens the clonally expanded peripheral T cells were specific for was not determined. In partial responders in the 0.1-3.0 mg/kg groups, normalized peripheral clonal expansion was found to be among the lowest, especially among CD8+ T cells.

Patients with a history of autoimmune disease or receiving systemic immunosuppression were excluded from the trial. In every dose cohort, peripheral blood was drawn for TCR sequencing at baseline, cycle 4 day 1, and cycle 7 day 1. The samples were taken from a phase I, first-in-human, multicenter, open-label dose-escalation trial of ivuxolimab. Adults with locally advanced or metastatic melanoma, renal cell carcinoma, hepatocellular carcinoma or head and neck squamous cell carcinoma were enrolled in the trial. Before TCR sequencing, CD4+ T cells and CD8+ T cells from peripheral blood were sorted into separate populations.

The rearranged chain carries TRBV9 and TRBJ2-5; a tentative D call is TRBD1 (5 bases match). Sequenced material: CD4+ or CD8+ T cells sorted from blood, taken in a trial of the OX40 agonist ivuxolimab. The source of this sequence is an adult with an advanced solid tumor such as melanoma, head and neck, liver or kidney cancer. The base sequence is TGTGCCAGCAGCCCCTGGACACAACAAGAGACCCAGTACTTC. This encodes CASSPWTQQETQYF.